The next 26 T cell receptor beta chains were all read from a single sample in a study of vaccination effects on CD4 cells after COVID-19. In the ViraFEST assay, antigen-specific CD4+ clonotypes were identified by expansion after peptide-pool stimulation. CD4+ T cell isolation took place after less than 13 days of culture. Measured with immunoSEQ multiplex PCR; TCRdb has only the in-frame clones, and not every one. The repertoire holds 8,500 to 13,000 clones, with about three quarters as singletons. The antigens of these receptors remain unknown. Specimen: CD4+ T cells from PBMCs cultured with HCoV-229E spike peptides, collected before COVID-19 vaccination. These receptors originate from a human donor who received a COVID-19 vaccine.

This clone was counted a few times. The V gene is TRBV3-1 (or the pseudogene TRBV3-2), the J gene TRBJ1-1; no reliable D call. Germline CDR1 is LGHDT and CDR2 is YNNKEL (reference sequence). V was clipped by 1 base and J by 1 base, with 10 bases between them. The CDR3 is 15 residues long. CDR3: CASSQAATKNTEAFF. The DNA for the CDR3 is TGTGCCAGCAGCCAAGCGGCAACTAAGAACACTGAAGCTTTCTTT.

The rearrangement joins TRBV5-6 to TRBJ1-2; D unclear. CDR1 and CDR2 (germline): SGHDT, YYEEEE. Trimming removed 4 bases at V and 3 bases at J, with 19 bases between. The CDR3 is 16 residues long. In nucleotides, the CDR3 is TGTGCCAGCAGCCCCTCGTTTGGGGAGGAGGACTATGGCTACACCTTC. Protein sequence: CASSPSFGEEDYGYTF. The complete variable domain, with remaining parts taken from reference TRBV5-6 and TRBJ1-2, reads DAGVTQSPTHLIKTRGQQVTLRCSPKSGHDTVSWYQQALGQGPQFIFQYYEEEERQRGNFPDRFSGHQFPNYSSELNVNALLLGDSALYLCASSPSFGEEDYGYTFGSGTRLTVV.

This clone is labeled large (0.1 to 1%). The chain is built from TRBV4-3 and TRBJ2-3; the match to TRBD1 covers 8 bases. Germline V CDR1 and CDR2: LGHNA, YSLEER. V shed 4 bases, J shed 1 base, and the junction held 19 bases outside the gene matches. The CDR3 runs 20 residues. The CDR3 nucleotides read TGCGCCAGCAGCCGAGACTTAACCGTCAGGGGGCGCAGCGGCACAGATACGCAGTATTTT. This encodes CASSRDLTVRGRSGTDTQYF.

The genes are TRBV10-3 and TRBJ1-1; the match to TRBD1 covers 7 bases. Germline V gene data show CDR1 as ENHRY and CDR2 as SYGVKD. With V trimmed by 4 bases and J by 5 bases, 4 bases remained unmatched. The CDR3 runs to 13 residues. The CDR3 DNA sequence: TGTGCCATCAGTGGAGCAGGGGGAACTGAAGCTTTCTTT. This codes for CAISGAGGTEAFF.

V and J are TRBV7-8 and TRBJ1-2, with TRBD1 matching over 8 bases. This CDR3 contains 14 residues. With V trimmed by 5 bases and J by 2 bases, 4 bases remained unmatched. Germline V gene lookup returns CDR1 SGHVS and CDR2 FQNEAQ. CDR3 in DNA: TGTGCCAGCAGCGCGGGACAGGAAAACTATGGCTACACCTTC. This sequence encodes CASSAGQENYGYTF.

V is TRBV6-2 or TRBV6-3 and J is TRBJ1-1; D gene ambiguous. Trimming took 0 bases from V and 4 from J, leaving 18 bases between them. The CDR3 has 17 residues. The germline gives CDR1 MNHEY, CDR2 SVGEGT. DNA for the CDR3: TGTGCCAGCAGTTACTCGATAAGGGTGGGGAGCGGCACTGAAGCTTTCTTT. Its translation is CASSYSIRVGSGTEAFF.

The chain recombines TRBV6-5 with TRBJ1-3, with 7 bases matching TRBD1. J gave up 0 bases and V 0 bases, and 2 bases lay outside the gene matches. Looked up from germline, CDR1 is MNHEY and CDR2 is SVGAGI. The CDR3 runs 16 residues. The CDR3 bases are TGTGCCAGCAGTTACTCGACAGGGAGCTCTGGAAACACCATATATTTT. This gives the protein CASSYSTGSSGNTIYF.

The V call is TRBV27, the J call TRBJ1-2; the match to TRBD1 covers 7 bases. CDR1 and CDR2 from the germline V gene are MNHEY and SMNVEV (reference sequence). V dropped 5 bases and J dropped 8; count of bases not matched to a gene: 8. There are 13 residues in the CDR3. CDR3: CASSLATGTGYTF. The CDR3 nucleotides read TGTGCCAGCAGTCTTGCGACAGGGACCGGCTACACCTTC.

CDR3 sequence: CASSLYDSTEAFF. In DNA, the CDR3 is TGTGCCAGCAGCCTCTACGACAGCACTGAAGCTTTCTTT. The chain has TRBV4-2 and TRBJ1-1, with D perhaps TRBD1 (5 bases). Germline V gene data show CDR1 as LGHNA and CDR2 as YNFKEQ. V lost 4 bases to trimming and J lost 4 bases, with 10 bases between them. The CDR3 has 13 amino acids.

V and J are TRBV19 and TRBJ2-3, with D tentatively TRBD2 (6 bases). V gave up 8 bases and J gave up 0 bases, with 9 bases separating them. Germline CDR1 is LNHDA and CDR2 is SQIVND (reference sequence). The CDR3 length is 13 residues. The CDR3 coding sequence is TGTGCCAGTTCTAGCGTCAGCACAGATACGCAGTATTTT. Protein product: CASSSVSTDTQYF.

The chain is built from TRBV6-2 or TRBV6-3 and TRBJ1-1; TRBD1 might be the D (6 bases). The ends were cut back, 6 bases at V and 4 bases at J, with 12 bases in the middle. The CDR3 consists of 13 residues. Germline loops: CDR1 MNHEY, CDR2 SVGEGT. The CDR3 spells CASSSEGGTEAFF. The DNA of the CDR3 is TGTGCCAGCAGCTCAGAGGGGGGCACTGAAGCTTTCTTT.

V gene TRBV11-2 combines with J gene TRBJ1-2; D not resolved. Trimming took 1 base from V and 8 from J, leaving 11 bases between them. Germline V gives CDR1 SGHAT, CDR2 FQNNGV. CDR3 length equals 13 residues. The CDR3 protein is CASSLAAGGGYTF. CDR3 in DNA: TGTGCCAGCAGCTTAGCGGCAGGCGGAGGCTACACCTTC.

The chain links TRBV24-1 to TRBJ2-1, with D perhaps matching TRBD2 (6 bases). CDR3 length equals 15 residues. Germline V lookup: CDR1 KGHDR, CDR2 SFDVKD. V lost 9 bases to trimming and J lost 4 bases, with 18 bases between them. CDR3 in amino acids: CATGDRLVGYNEQFF. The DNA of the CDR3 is TGTGCCACCGGAGACCGACTAGTGGGATACAATGAGCAGTTCTTC.

This chain's CDR3 is CASSAPPGLNYNEQFF. Written as DNA, the CDR3 is TGTGCCAGCAGTGCGCCCCCGGGACTCAACTACAATGAGCAGTTCTTC. The V and J genes are TRBV6-2 or TRBV6-3 and TRBJ2-1; possible D gene TRBD2, 6 bases. The CDR3 is 16 amino acids. V lost 5 bases to trimming and J lost 3 bases, with 17 bases between them. The germline V gene has CDR1 MNHEY and CDR2 SVGEGT.

This CDR3 reads CASSWNPTGRGRTEAFF. The CDR3 coding sequence is TGTGCCAGCAGCTGGAACCCCACTGGCAGGGGGCGAACTGAAGCTTTCTTT. The chain has TRBV7-2 and TRBJ1-1; 8 bases line up with TRBD1. CDR3 size: 17 residues. The V gene's germline CDR1 is SGHTA and CDR2 FQGNSA. With V trimmed by 4 bases and J by 5 bases, 15 bases remained unmatched.

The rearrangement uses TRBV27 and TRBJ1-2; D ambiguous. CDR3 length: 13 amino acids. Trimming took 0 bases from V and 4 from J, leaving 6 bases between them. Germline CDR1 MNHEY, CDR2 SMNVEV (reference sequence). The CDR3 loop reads CASSLSSVYGYTF. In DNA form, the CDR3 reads TGTGCCAGCAGTTTATCATCCGTCTATGGCTACACCTTC.

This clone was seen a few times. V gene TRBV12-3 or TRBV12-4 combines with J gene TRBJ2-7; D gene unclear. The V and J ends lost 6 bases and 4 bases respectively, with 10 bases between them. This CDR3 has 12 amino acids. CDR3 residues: CASSHHPYEQYF. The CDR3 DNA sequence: TGTGCCAGCAGCCACCATCCTTACGAGCAGTACTTC.

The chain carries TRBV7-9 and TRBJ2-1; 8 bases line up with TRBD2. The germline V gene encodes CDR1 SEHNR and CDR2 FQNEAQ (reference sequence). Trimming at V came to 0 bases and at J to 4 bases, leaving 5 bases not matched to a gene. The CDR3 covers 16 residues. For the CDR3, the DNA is TGTGCCAGCAGCTTAGCGCGGGGGGCTGGGTACAATGAGCAGTTCTTC. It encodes CASSLARGAGYNEQFF.

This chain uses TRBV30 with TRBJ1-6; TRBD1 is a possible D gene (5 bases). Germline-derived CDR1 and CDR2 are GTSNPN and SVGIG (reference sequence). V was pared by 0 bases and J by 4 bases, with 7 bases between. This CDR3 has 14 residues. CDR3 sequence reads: CAWSVGGYNSPLHF. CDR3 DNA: TGTGCCTGGAGTGTCGGGGGGTATAATTCACCCCTCCACTTT.

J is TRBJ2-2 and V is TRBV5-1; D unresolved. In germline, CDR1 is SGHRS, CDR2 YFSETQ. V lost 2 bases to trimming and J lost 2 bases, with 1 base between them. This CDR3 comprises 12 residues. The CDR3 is CASSFNTGELFF. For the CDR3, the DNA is TGCGCCAGCAGCTTCAACACCGGGGAGCTGTTTTTT.

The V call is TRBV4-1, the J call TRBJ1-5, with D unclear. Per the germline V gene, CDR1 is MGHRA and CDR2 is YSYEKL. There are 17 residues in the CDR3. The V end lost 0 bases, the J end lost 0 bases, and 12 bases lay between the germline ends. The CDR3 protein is CASSQDPRGPSNQPQHF. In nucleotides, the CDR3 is TGCGCCAGCAGCCAAGATCCCCGTGGCCCTAGCAATCAGCCCCAGCATTTT.

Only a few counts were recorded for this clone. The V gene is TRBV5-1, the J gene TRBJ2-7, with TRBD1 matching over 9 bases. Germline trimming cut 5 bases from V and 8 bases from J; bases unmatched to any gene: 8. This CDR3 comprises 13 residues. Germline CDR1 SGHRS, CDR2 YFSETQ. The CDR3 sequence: CASRPGDRAQQYF. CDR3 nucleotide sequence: TGCGCCAGCAGGCCCGGGGACAGGGCTCAGCAGTACTTC.

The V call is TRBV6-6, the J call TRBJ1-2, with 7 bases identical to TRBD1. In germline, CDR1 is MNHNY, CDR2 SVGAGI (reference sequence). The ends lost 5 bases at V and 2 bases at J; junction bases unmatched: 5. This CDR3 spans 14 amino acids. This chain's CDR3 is CASSNRGANYGYTF. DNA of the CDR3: TGTGCCAGCAGTAACAGGGGTGCCAACTATGGCTACACCTTC.

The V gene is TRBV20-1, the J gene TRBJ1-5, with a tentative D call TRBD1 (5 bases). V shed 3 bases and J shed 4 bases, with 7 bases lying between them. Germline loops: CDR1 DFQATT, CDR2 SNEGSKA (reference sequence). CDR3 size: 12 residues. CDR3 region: CSASQGNQPQHF. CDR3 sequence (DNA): TGCAGTGCTAGTCAGGGTAATCAGCCCCAGCATTTT.

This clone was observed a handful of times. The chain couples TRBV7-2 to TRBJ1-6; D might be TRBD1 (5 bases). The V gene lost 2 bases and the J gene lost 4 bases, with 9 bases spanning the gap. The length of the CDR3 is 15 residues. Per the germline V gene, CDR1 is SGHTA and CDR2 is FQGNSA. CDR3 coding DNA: TGTGCCAGCAGCTTAACGAGGGGATATAATTCACCCCTCCACTTT. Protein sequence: CASSLTRGYNSPLHF.

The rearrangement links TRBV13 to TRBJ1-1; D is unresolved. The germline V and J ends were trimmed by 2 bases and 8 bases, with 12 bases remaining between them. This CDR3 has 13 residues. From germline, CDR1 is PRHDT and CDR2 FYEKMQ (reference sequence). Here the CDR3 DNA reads TGTGCCAGCAGCTTAATCGGGTTGCCGGAAGCTTTCTTT. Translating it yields CASSLIGLPEAFF.